This paragraph reports one T cell receptor beta chain. Its antigen remains unknown. Per the germline V gene, CDR1 is SGDLS and CDR2 is YYNGEE. There are 15 residues in the CDR3. The ends were cut back, 0 bases at V and 0 bases at J, with 9 bases in the middle. This record belongs to a study of T cell responses to AZD1222 COVID-19 vaccine. Notes on the study in general: AZD1222 recipients seropositive at baseline numbered only six or seven.

Generated by immunoSEQ multiplex PCR, the TCRdb table keeps only in-frame clones and is missing some. The sample yields some 200,000 clones, approximately 89% seen once. The source of this sequence is an adult who received the AZD1222 COVID-19 vaccine. The V gene is TRBV9, the J gene TRBJ1-1; D is uncertain. The sample consisted of peripheral blood, taken 28 days after the second AZD1222 dose. The CDR3 region is CASSVDPLMNTEAFF. DNA of the CDR3: TGTGCCAGCAGCGTAGATCCCCTCATGAACACTGAAGCTTTCTTT.